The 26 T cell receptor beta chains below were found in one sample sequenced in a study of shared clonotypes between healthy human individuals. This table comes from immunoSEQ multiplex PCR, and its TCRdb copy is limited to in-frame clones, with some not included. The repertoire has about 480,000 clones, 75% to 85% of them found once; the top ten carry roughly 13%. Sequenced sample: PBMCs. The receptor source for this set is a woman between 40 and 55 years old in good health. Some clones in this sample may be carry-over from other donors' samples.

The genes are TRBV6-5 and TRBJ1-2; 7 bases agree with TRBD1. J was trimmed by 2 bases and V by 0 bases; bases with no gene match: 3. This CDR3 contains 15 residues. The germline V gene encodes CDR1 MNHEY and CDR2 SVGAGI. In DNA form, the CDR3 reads TGTGCCAGCAGTTACTCGAAGACAGGGAACTATGGCTACACCTTC. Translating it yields CASSYSKTGNYGYTF.

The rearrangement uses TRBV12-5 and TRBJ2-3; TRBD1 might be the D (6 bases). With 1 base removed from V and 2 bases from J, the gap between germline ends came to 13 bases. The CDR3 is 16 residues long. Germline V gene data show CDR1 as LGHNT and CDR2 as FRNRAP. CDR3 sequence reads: CASGLDGQTPTDTQYF. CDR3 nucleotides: TGTGCTAGTGGTTTGGATGGACAGACCCCCACAGATACGCAGTATTTT.

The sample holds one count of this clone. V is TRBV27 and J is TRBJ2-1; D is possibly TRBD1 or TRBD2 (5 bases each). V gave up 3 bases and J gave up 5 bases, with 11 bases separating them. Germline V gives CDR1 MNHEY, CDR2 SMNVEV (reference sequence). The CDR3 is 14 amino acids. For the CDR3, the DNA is TGTGCCAGCAGTTTCTGGGGGAGCCACAATGAGCAGTTCTTC. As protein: CASSFWGSHNEQFF.

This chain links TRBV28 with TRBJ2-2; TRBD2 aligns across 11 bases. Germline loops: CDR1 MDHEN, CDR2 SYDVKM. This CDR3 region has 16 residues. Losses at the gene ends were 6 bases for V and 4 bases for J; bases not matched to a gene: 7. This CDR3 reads CASSHGTSGLTGELFF. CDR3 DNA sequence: TGTGCCAGCAGCCACGGGACTAGCGGCCTCACCGGGGAGCTGTTTTTT.

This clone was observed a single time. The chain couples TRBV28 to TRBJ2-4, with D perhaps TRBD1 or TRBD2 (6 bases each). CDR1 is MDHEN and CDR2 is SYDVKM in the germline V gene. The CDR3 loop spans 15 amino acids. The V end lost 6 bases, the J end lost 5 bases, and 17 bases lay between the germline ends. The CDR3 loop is CASSRIVGGQNIQYF. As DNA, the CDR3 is TGTGCCAGCAGCAGGATCGTGGGGGGCCAAAACATTCAGTACTTC.

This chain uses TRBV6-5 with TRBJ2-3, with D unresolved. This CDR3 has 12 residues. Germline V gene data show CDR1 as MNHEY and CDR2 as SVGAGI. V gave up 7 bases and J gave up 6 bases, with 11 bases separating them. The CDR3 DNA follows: TGTGCCAGCACCAATCAGGCGGATACGCAGTATTTT. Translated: CASTNQADTQYF.

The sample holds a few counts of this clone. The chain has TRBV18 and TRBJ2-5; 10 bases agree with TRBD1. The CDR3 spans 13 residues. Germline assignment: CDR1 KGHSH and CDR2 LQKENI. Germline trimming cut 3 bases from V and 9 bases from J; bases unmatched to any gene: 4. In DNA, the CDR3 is TGTGCCAGCTCACCCGGGGACAGGGGTCCCCAGTACTTC. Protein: CASSPGDRGPQYF.

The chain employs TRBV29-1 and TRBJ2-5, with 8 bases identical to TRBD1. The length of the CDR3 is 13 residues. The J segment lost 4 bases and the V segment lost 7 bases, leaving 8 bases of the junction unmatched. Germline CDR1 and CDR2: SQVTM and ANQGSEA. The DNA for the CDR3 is TGCAGCGAAGGGACAGGCGGTAGAGAGACCCAGTACTTC. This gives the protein CSEGTGGRETQYF.

The CDR3 nucleotides read TGCGCCAGCAGCGCAAACACAGGGACTCGAGAGACCCAGTACTTC. It specifies CASSANTGTRETQYF. The rearrangement links TRBV5-1 to TRBJ2-5; D tentatively fits TRBD1 or TRBD2 (6 bases each). The CDR3 length is 15 residues. Germline-derived CDR1 and CDR2 are SGHRS and YFSETQ. V shed 4 bases and J shed 4 bases, with 17 bases lying between them.

The CDR3 nucleotides are TGTGCCAGCAGCTTAGAGGCAGGGAGGAATGAGCAGTTCTTC. Residues: CASSLEAGRNEQFF. The V gene is TRBV13, the J gene TRBJ2-1; a weak D match, TRBD2 (6 bases). V lost 1 base to trimming and J lost 7 bases, with 11 bases between them. The CDR3 contains 14 residues. Germline V lookup: CDR1 PRHDT, CDR2 FYEKMQ (reference sequence).

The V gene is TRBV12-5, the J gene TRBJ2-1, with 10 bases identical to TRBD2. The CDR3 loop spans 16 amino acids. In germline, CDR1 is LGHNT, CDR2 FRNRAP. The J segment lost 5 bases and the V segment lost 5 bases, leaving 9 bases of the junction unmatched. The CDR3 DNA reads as TGTGCTAGTGGTCCCCCTGGGACTAGCGCCCACAATGAGCAGTTCTTC. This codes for CASGPPGTSAHNEQFF.

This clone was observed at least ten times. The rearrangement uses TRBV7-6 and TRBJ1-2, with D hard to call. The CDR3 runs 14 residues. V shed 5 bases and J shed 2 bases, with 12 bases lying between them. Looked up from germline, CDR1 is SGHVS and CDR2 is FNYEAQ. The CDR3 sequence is CASSPISANYGYTF. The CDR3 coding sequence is TGTGCCAGCAGCCCTATATCGGCCAACTATGGCTACACCTTC.

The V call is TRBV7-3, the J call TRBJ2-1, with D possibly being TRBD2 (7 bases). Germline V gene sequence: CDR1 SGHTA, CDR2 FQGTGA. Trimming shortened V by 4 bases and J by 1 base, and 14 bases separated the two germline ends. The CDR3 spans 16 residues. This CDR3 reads CASSSQGRVSYNEQFF. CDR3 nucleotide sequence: TGTGCCAGCAGCTCCCAGGGGAGGGTATCCTACAATGAGCAGTTCTTC. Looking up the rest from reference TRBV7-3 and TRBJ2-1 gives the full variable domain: GAGVSQTPSNKVTEKGKYVELRCDPISGHTALYWYRQSLGQGPEFLIYFQGTGAADDSGLPNDRFFAVRPEGSVSTLKIQRTERGDSAVYLCASSSQGRVSYNEQFFGPGTRLTVL.

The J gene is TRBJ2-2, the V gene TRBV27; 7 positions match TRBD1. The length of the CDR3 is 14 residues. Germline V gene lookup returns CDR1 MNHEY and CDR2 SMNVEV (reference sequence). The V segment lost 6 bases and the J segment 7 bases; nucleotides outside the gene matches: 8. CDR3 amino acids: CASSYTGVDGELFF. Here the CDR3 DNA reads TGTGCCAGCAGCTACACAGGGGTGGACGGGGAGCTGTTTTTT.

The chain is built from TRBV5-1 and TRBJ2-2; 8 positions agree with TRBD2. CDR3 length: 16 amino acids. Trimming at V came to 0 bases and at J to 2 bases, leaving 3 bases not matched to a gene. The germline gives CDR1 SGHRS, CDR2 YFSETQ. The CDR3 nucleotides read TGCGCCAGCAGCTTGGAGGCGGGAGGAAACACCGGGGAGCTGTTTTTT. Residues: CASSLEAGGNTGELFF.

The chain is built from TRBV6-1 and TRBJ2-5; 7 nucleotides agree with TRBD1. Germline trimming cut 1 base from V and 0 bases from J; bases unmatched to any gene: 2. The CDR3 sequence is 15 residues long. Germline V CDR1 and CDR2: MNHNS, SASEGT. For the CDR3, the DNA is TGTGCCAGCAGTGAAGACAGGGGCGACCAAGAGACCCAGTACTTC. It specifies CASSEDRGDQETQYF.

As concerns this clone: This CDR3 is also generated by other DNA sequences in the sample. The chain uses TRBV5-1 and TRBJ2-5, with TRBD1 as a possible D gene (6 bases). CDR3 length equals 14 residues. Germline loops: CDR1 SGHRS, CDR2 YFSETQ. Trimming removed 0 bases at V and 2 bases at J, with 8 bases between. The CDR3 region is CASSLGTAQETQYF. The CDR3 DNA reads TGCGCCAGCAGCTTGGGGACAGCTCAAGAGACCCAGTACTTC.

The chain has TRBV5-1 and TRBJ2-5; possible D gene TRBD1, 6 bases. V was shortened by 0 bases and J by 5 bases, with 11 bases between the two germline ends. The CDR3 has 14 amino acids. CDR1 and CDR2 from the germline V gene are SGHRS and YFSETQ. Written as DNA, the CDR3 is TGCGCCAGCAGCTTGGTTGGTCAGGGGGAGACCCAGTACTTC. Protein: CASSLVGQGETQYF. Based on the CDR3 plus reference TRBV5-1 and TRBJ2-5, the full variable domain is KAGVTQTPRYLIKTRGQQVTLSCSPISGHRSVSWYQQTPGQGLQFLFEYFSETQRNKGNFPGRFSGRQFSNSRSEMNVSTLELGDSALYLCASSLVGQGETQYFGPGTRLLVL.

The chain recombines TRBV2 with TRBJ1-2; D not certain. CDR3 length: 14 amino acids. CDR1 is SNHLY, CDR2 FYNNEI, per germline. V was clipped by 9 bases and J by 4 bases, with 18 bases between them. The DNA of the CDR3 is TGTGCCAGTTCCGAGGAACCGGAGTCCTATGGCTACACCTTC. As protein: CASSEEPESYGYTF. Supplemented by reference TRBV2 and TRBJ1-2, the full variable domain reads EPEVTQTPSHQVTQMGQEVILRCVPISNHLYFYWYRQILGQKVEFLVSFYNNEISEKSEIFDDQFSVERPDGSNFTLKIRSTKLEDSAMYFCASSEEPESYGYTFGSGTRLTVV.

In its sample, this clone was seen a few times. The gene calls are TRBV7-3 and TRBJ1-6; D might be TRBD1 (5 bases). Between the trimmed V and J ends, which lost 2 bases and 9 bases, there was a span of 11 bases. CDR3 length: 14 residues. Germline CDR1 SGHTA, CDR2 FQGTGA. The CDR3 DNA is TGTGCCAGCAGCTTAGGGGCAGGGTCTTCACCCCTCCACTTT. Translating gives CASSLGAGSSPLHF.

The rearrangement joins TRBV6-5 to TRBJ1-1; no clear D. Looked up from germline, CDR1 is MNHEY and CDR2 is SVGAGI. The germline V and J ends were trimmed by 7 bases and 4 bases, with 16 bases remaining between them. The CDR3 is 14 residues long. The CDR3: CASNSFDIGTEAFF. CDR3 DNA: TGTGCCAGCAATTCATTTGATATAGGCACTGAAGCTTTCTTT.

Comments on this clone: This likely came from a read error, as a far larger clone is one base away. The CDR3 region is CASSSLTGDNTKAFF. The CDR3 DNA reads as TGTGCCAGCAGTTCCCTGACAGGGGACAACACTAAAGCTTTCTTT. V is TRBV28 and J is TRBJ1-1, with 8 bases aligning to TRBD1. CDR1 and CDR2 from the germline V gene are MDHEN and SYDVKM. The CDR3 totals 15 residues. The full variable domain, with the rest looked up from reference TRBV28 and TRBJ1-1, is DVKVTQSSRYLVKRTGEKVFLECVQDMDHENMFWYRQDPGLGLRLIYFSYDVKMKEKGDIPEGYSVSREKKERFSLILESASTNQTSMYLCASSSLTGDNTKAFFGQGTRLTVV.

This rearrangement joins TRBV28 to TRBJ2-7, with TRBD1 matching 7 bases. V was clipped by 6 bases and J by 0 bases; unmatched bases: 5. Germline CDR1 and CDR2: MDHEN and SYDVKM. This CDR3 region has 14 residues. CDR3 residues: CASRPQGSSYEQYF. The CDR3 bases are TGTGCCAGCAGACCACAGGGGAGCTCCTACGAGCAGTACTTC.

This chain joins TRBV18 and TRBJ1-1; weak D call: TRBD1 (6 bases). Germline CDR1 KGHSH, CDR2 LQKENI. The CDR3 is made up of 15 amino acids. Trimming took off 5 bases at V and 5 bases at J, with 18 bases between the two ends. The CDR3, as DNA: TGTGCCAGCTCAGTAACCGGGAGGGGGAGGACTGAAGCTTTCTTT. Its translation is CASSVTGRGRTEAFF. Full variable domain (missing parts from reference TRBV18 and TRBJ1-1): NAGVMQNPRHLVRRRGQEARLRCSPMKGHSHVYWYRQLPEEGLKFMVYLQKENIIDESGMPKERFSAEFPKEGPSILRIQQVVRGDSAAYFCASSVTGRGRTEAFFGQGTRLTVV.

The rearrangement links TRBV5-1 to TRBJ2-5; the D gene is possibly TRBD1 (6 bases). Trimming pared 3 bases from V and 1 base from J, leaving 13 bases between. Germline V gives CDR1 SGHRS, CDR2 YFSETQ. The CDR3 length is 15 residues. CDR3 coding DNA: TGCGCCAGCAGCTCCGACAGGATAAGCCAAGAGACCCAGTACTTC. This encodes CASSSDRISQETQYF.

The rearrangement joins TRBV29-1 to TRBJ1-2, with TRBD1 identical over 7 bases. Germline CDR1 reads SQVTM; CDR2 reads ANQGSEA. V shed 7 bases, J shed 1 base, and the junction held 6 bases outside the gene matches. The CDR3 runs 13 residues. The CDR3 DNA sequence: TGCAGCGCTGACAGGGACATTAACTATGGCTACACCTTC. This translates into CSADRDINYGYTF.